Each of the 32 T cell receptor beta chains below was sequenced from the same sample in a study of T cell changes during pregnancy in multiple sclerosis. The repertoire was sequenced with immunoSEQ multiplex PCR; TCRdb's copy has only in-frame clones and lacks some. The profile covers 70,000 or so clones, with 90% to 95% appearing a single time and roughly 0.7% taken by the ten largest. This sample comprised peripheral blood, obtained in the third trimester of pregnancy. The receptors stem from a female donor in good health, enrolled as a control in a pregnancy study.

This chain's CDR3 is CASSTSGKREQYF. The CDR3 DNA follows: TGTGCCAGCTCGACTAGCGGGAAACGCGAGCAGTACTTC. J is TRBJ2-7 and V is TRBV18; 11 positions agree with TRBD2. Trimming at V came to 6 bases and at J to 6 bases, leaving 4 bases not matched to a gene. This CDR3 is built from 13 residues. CDR1 and CDR2 from the germline V gene are KGHSH and LQKENI.

Here the CDR3 DNA reads TGTGCCAGCAGCTTAGGGGACACCTTTAATGAAAAACTGTTTTTT. This gives the protein CASSLGDTFNEKLFF. The rearrangement uses TRBV7-9 and TRBJ1-4, with D perhaps matching TRBD1 (6 bases). The germline gives CDR1 SEHNR, CDR2 FQNEAQ (reference sequence). This CDR3 is built from 15 residues. The V end was cut by 1 base, the J end by 4 bases, with 10 bases between.

This sequence joins TRBV5-1 and TRBJ2-3; 8 nucleotides line up with TRBD1. Germline trimming cut 0 bases from V and 4 bases from J; bases unmatched to any gene: 7. This CDR3 is 16 amino acids long. The germline V gene has CDR1 SGHRS and CDR2 YFSETQ. Here the CDR3 DNA reads TGCGCCAGCAGCTTGGCCGAGACAGGGGATGCAGATACGCAGTATTTT. It translates to CASSLAETGDADTQYF. The full variable domain, with the rest looked up from reference TRBV5-1 and TRBJ2-3, is KAGVTQTPRYLIKTRGQQVTLSCSPISGHRSVSWYQQTPGQGLQFLFEYFSETQRNKGNFPGRFSGRQFSNSRSEMNVSTLELGDSALYLCASSLAETGDADTQYFGPGTRLTVL.

The V and J genes are TRBV4-2 and TRBJ2-3; TRBD2 matches at 10 bases. Germline V gene lookup returns CDR1 LGHNA and CDR2 YNFKEQ. The ends lost 0 bases at V and 0 bases at J; junction bases unmatched: 9. The length of the CDR3 is 19 residues. The CDR3 bases are TGTGCCAGCAGCCAAGATTCCCTAGCGGGGGAAACTAGCACAGATACGCAGTATTTT. Translation: CASSQDSLAGETSTDTQYF.

The chain joins TRBV27 to TRBJ2-1; D might be TRBD1 (6 bases). Trimming took 4 bases from V and 5 from J, leaving 12 bases between them. The CDR3 contains 14 residues. Germline lookup yields CDR1 MNHEY and CDR2 SMNVEV (reference sequence). The CDR3, as DNA: TGTGCCAGCAGTTCCGACAGGATCAACAATGAGCAGTTCTTC. Translated, it gives CASSSDRINNEQFF.

The gene calls are TRBV18 and TRBJ1-1; D gene ambiguous. Trimming removed 5 bases at V and 4 bases at J, with 11 bases between. The CDR3 consists of 13 residues. The germline V gene has CDR1 KGHSH and CDR2 LQKENI. The CDR3 DNA follows: TGTGCCAGCTCAACTTCTCTTCGCACTGAAGCTTTCTTT. It specifies CASSTSLRTEAFF.

The chain carries TRBV5-1 and TRBJ2-5; D is unclear. V lost 1 base, J lost 5 bases, and 12 bases lay in between. Per germline, CDR1 SGHRS and CDR2 YFSETQ. The CDR3 length is 14 residues. The CDR3 spells CASSLQAPLETQYF. The CDR3 bases are TGCGCCAGCAGCTTGCAGGCACCTCTCGAGACCCAGTACTTC.

This clone was found once. This sequence joins TRBV5-1 and TRBJ1-2, with 7 bases matching TRBD1. Losses at the gene ends were 4 bases for V and 6 bases for J; bases not matched to a gene: 12. The CDR3 spans 15 residues. The germline V gene has CDR1 SGHRS and CDR2 YFSETQ. The CDR3 here is CASSPTAGTDHGYTF. The CDR3 bases are TGCGCCAGCAGCCCAACAGCCGGGACAGACCATGGCTACACCTTC.

The genes are TRBV2 and TRBJ1-2, with 7 bases aligning to TRBD1. V lost 7 bases to trimming and J lost 5 bases; unmatched junction nucleotides: 10. Per germline, CDR1 SNHLY and CDR2 FYNNEI. The length of the CDR3 is 14 residues. CDR3 in amino acids: CASTGTDDLYGYTF. CDR3 sequence (DNA): TGTGCCAGCACTGGGACAGACGATTTATATGGCTACACCTTC. The entire variable domain, with the rest obtained from reference TRBV2 and TRBJ1-2, is as follows: EPEVTQTPSHQVTQMGQEVILRCVPISNHLYFYWYRQILGQKVEFLVSFYNNEISEKSEIFDDQFSVERPDGSNFTLKIRSTKLEDSAMYFCASTGTDDLYGYTFGSGTRLTVV.

This chain uses TRBV19 with TRBJ2-1; D is unresolved. V lost 2 bases and J lost 4, with 12 bases in between. The CDR3 is made up of 15 amino acids. CDR1 is LNHDA, CDR2 SQIVND, per germline (reference sequence). CDR3 sequence: CASSISRARYNEQFF. The CDR3 DNA sequence: TGTGCCAGTAGTATAAGTCGAGCGCGGTACAATGAGCAGTTCTTC.

Only one count was recorded for this clone. J is TRBJ2-1 and V is TRBV7-9; 10 nucleotides line up with TRBD2. The CDR3 length is 16 residues. The germline gives CDR1 SEHNR, CDR2 FQNEAQ (reference sequence). Trimming cost V 5 bases and J 4 bases; bases outside gene matches: 8. CDR3 in amino acids: CASSRQRAGGYNEQFF. The CDR3 DNA sequence: TGTGCCAGCAGCCGCCAAAGAGCGGGGGGGTACAATGAGCAGTTCTTC.

The chain has TRBV21-1 and TRBJ2-6; TRBD2 is taken as the D call from the table, unchecked against the DNA. TRBV21-1 is a pseudogene. CDR3 length: 17 amino acids. The CDR3 DNA follows: TGTGCCAGCAGCAACGATCTAGCGGTCTCTGGGGCCAACGTCCTGACTTTC. The encoded protein is CASSNDLAVSGANVLTF.

The V gene is TRBV6-5, the J gene TRBJ1-1, with no clear D. Trimming removed 3 bases from V and 10 bases from J, with 18 bases in between. Germline V lookup: CDR1 MNHEY, CDR2 SVGAGI. CDR3 length equals 14 residues. CDR3 region: CASSYDYQVDIAFF. The DNA of the CDR3 is TGTGCCAGCAGTTATGATTACCAGGTTGATATAGCTTTCTTT.

The rearrangement joins TRBV4-1 to TRBJ1-1; 9 bases map to TRBD1. The CDR3 extends over 17 amino acids. V shed 4 bases and J 7 bases; nucleotides not matched to a gene: 16. From germline, CDR1 is MGHRA and CDR2 YSYEKL. The CDR3 DNA reads TGCGCCAGCAGCCGCCTCCCCGGGACAGGGAGTTCGGTTGAAGCTTTCTTT. This codes for CASSRLPGTGSSVEAFF.

This clone was counted a single time. This chain connects TRBV29-1 to TRBJ1-1; TRBD1 might be the D (5 bases). The CDR3 spans 13 residues. V was clipped by 7 bases and J by 0 bases, with 12 bases between them. The V gene's germline CDR1 is SQVTM and CDR2 ANQGSEA. CDR3 coding DNA: TGCAGCGGCTACGACAGAATGAACACTGAAGCTTTCTTT. Encoded protein: CSGYDRMNTEAFF.

The V and J genes are TRBV7-2 and TRBJ1-3; tentative D call: TRBD1 (5 bases). V shed 2 bases and J shed 11 bases, with 19 bases lying between them. The CDR3 is 15 residues long. Germline-derived CDR1 and CDR2 are SGHTA and FQGNSA. The CDR3 protein is CASSLSADSATAIYF. In DNA form, the CDR3 reads TGTGCCAGCAGCTTATCGGCCGACAGTGCGACGGCCATATATTTT.

The table lists this clone with a count of one. The J gene is TRBJ1-4, the V gene TRBV30, with D possibly TRBD1 on 6 matching bases. CDR3 length: 14 amino acids. CDR1 and CDR2 (germline): GTSNPN, SVGIG (reference sequence). Trimming left V 5 bases short and J 0 bases short, with 10 bases between. The DNA of the CDR3 is TGTGCCTGGGGGGGCCCGGCAACTAATGAAAAACTGTTTTTT. Amino acids: CAWGGPATNEKLFF.

The CDR3 coding sequence is TGCGCCAGCAGCCAGACTATGACAGGCCCCCAGCATTTT. It encodes CASSQTMTGPQHF. The J gene is TRBJ1-5, the V gene TRBV4-1, with D possibly TRBD1 on 6 matching bases. The CDR3 spans 13 residues. The germline V and J ends were trimmed by 3 bases and 10 bases, with 13 bases remaining between them. Germline-derived CDR1 and CDR2 are MGHRA and YSYEKL.

The J gene is TRBJ1-6, the V gene TRBV6-4; 7 nucleotides match TRBD1. The CDR3 contains 14 residues. CDR1 MRHNA and CDR2 SNTAGT come from the germline V gene. Trimming took 5 bases from V and 10 from J; bases not matched to a gene: 8. The CDR3 sequence: CASSQGDSSSPLHF. The CDR3 coding sequence is TGTGCCAGCAGTCAGGGGGACTCCAGCTCACCCCTCCACTTT.

This chain uses TRBV6-5 with TRBJ2-5, with D unresolved. V was trimmed by 6 bases and J by 1 base, leaving 9 bases between them. The CDR3 contains 13 residues. CDR1 and CDR2 from the germline V gene are MNHEY and SVGAGI. The CDR3 nucleotides are TGTGCCAGCAGCCCGTTCCCCCAAGAGACCCAGTACTTC. The encoded protein is CASSPFPQETQYF.

The chain links TRBV4-1 to TRBJ2-7, with TRBD1 matching over 7 bases. The germline V gene encodes CDR1 MGHRA and CDR2 YSYEKL. The CDR3 covers 14 residues. V shed 2 bases and J 2 bases; nucleotides not matched to a gene: 3. DNA of the CDR3: TGCGCCAGCAGCCAACTAGGGACAGCCTACGAGCAGTACTTC. It specifies CASSQLGTAYEQYF.

The rearrangement uses TRBV5-1 and TRBJ1-6; tentatively, D is TRBD1 (5 bases). The CDR3 spans 14 residues. Trimming took 1 base from V and 7 from J, leaving 9 bases between them. Germline CDR1 SGHRS, CDR2 YFSETQ. CDR3 residues: CASSLSQANSPLHF. The DNA of the CDR3 is TGCGCCAGCAGCTTGTCACAGGCGAATTCACCCCTCCACTTT.

V is TRBV6-1 and J is TRBJ1-4; unclear D gene. There are 14 residues in the CDR3. The germline gives CDR1 MNHNS, CDR2 SASEGT. The V gene lost 6 bases and the J gene lost 4 bases, with 12 bases spanning the gap. DNA for the CDR3: TGTGCCAGCAGCGACACCGTCGGTAATGAAAAACTGTTTTTT. It yields the protein CASSDTVGNEKLFF.

The rearrangement links TRBV5-5 to TRBJ2-3, with 9 nucleotides matching TRBD2. The CDR3 has 15 amino acids. The V and J ends lost 5 bases and 6 bases, in that order; junction bases with no gene match: 10. Per germline, CDR1 SGHKS and CDR2 YYEKEE (reference sequence). Here the CDR3 DNA reads TGTGCCAGCAGGGCAACCGGGACTAGCTACGATACGCAGTATTTT. Protein: CASRATGTSYDTQYF.

The gene calls are TRBV7-2 and TRBJ1-1, with D possibly matching TRBD1 (5 bases). V was clipped by 1 base and J by 8 bases, with 11 bases between them. Per germline, CDR1 SGHTA and CDR2 FQGNSA. The CDR3 loop spans 13 amino acids. The CDR3 coding sequence is TGTGCCAGCAGCTTAGTCATGGCAGGGGAAGCTTTCTTT. Its protein is CASSLVMAGEAFF.

The chain has TRBV6-4 and TRBJ2-5; unclear D gene. Trimming removed 0 bases at V and 7 bases at J, with 9 bases between. The length of the CDR3 is 13 residues. Looked up from germline, CDR1 is MRHNA and CDR2 is SNTAGT. CDR3 protein: CASSDSDSGTQYF. For the CDR3, the DNA is TGTGCCAGCAGTGACTCGGATTCGGGGACCCAGTACTTC.

This chain links TRBV6-5 with TRBJ1-2, with a possible D match to TRBD1 (5 bases). V was clipped by 6 bases and J by 4 bases, with 12 bases between them. Germline CDR1 reads MNHEY; CDR2 reads SVGAGI. The CDR3 has 13 amino acids. Here the CDR3 reads CASSQDMSYGYTF. The CDR3 DNA is TGTGCCAGCAGCCAGGACATGTCCTATGGCTACACCTTC.

The genes are TRBV9 and TRBJ2-1; 11 nucleotides align to TRBD2. V trimming: 0 bases; J trimming: 13 bases; junction bases outside the gene matches: 6. The CDR3 has 14 residues. Germline lookup yields CDR1 SGDLS and CDR2 YYNGEE. The CDR3 loop reads CASSVGISGRAQFF. The CDR3 DNA reads as TGTGCCAGCAGCGTAGGAATTAGCGGGAGGGCACAGTTCTTC.

The V call is TRBV5-1, the J call TRBJ2-2; 9 nucleotides align to TRBD1. The CDR3 has 16 amino acids. The V gene's germline CDR1 is SGHRS and CDR2 YFSETQ. V lost 7 bases to trimming and J lost 3 bases; unmatched junction nucleotides: 10. CDR3 DNA sequence: TGCGCCAGCGGCCTGGGGGACAGGGCCCACACCGGGGAGCTGTTTTTT. Translation gives CASGLGDRAHTGELFF.

V usage is TRBV6-5 and J usage is TRBJ2-1; a possible D gene is TRBD1 (6 bases). The V and J ends lost 7 bases and 3 bases respectively, with 16 bases between them. Germline values: CDR1 MNHEY, CDR2 SVGAGI. This CDR3 comprises 15 residues. The CDR3 sequence: CASTPTGSYYNEQFF. DNA of the CDR3: TGTGCCAGCACCCCTACAGGGTCCTACTACAATGAGCAGTTCTTC.

This clone occurred many times. The V call is TRBV7-9, the J call TRBJ1-2; 8 bases map to TRBD1. In germline, CDR1 is SEHNR, CDR2 FQNEAQ (reference sequence). Trimming cost V 5 bases and J 5 bases; bases outside gene matches: 4. The CDR3 runs to 13 residues. CDR3 nucleotide sequence: TGTGCCAGCAGCCCGACAGGGGTGTATGGCTACACCTTC. This encodes CASSPTGVYGYTF.

The genes are TRBV6-5 and TRBJ1-1; the D gene is possibly TRBD1 (5 bases). Between the trimmed V and J ends, which lost 5 bases and 9 bases, there was a span of 13 bases. Germline lookup yields CDR1 MNHEY and CDR2 SVGAGI. This CDR3 has 12 residues. CDR3 in amino acids: CASSRQIGQAFF. In nucleotides, the CDR3 is TGTGCCAGCAGTCGACAGATCGGGCAAGCTTTCTTT.